Below, 11 T cell receptor beta chains from the same sample are listed, as sequenced in a study of shared clonotypes between healthy human individuals. The data were produced by immunoSEQ multiplex PCR, yet TCRdb's version contains in-frame clones alone and is incomplete. This table holds some 580,000 clones, 97% found once. The sample consisted of naive CD4+ T cells sorted from blood. Subset noted: CD45RA+ positively selected. These receptors all stem from a woman in her 30s in good health.

CDR3 in amino acids: CASSPNRQGFPDTQYF. CDR3 in DNA: TGTGCCAGCAGTCCAAATAGACAGGGCTTCCCAGATACGCAGTATTTT. This chain uses TRBV28 with TRBJ2-3, with 7 bases lining up with TRBD1. CDR1 and CDR2 from the germline V gene are MDHEN and SYDVKM. With V trimmed by 5 bases and J by 4 bases, 12 bases remained unmatched. This CDR3 has 16 residues.

V gene TRBV30 combines with J gene TRBJ1-1, with D possibly being TRBD1 (5 bases). The CDR3 covers 13 residues. V lost 2 bases, J lost 0 bases, and 7 bases lay in between. The germline V gene has CDR1 GTSNPN and CDR2 SVGIG (reference sequence). CDR3 protein: CAWSKGMNTEAFF. The CDR3 DNA sequence: TGTGCCTGGAGTAAGGGGATGAACACTGAAGCTTTCTTT. Using reference TRBV30 and TRBJ1-1 for the parts outside the CDR3, the full variable domain is SQTIHQWPATLVQPVGSPLSLECTVEGTSNPNLYWYRQAAGRGLQLLFYSVGIGQISSEVPQNLSASRPQDRQFILSSKKLLLSDSGFYLCAWSKGMNTEAFFGQGTRLTVV.

The V gene is TRBV6-5, the J gene TRBJ2-1; TRBD2 matches at 11 bases. With 6 bases clipped from V and 5 bases from J, the junction kept 3 bases outside the gene matches. The germline V gene encodes CDR1 MNHEY and CDR2 SVGAGI. CDR3 length equals 14 residues. The CDR3 sequence: CASRLAGVHNEQFF. The CDR3 DNA is TGTGCCAGCAGACTAGCGGGAGTCCACAATGAGCAGTTCTTC.

The chain is built from TRBV28 and TRBJ2-1; D is perhaps TRBD2 (6 bases). The CDR3 has 15 amino acids. Germline CDR1 is MDHEN and CDR2 is SYDVKM. Trimming took 2 bases from V and 7 from J, leaving 15 bases between them. For the CDR3, the DNA is TGTGCCAGCAGTTTAGCCGCTCGGGACTCAAATGAGCAGTTCTTC. This codes for CASSLAARDSNEQFF.

The chain combines TRBV28 with TRBJ1-2, with 8 bases that match TRBD1. This CDR3 is built from 13 residues. CDR1 and CDR2 from the germline V gene are MDHEN and SYDVKM. The V segment lost 8 bases and the J segment 3 bases; nucleotides outside the gene matches: 5. CDR3 DNA sequence: TGTGCCAGCCGAACGACAGGGGACTATGGCTACACCTTC. This gives the protein CASRTTGDYGYTF.

The chain uses TRBV7-9 and TRBJ1-4; weak D call: TRBD1 (5 bases). Per germline, CDR1 SEHNR and CDR2 FQNEAQ (reference sequence). The CDR3 length is 14 residues. The V gene lost 5 bases and the J gene lost 8 bases, with 15 bases spanning the gap. For the CDR3, the DNA is TGTGCCAGCAGCATGTTAGGGGTACACGAAAAACTGTTTTTT. It translates to CASSMLGVHEKLFF. Using reference TRBV7-9 and TRBJ1-4 for the parts outside the CDR3, the full variable domain is DTGVSQNPRHKITKRGQNVTFRCDPISEHNRLYWYRQTLGQGPEFLTYFQNEAQLEKSRLLSDRFSAERPKGSFSTLEIQRTEQGDSAMYLCASSMLGVHEKLFFGSGTQLSVL.

The chain has TRBV6-4 and TRBJ2-7; TRBD1 agrees at 8 bases. V dropped 9 bases and J dropped 8; count of bases not matched to a gene: 9. The germline V gene has CDR1 MRHNA and CDR2 SNTAGT. This CDR3 has 12 amino acids. The chain's CDR3 is CASRDRPLQQYF. As DNA, the CDR3 is TGTGCCAGTCGGGACAGGCCTCTGCAGCAGTACTTC.

This CDR3 is CASSQDVASGYTF. The CDR3 nucleotides read TGCGCCAGCAGCCAAGACGTGGCCAGCGGCTACACCTTC. The chain has TRBV4-1 and TRBJ1-2; the D is unclear. Germline assignment: CDR1 MGHRA and CDR2 YSYEKL. V was clipped by 0 bases and J by 8 bases, with 10 bases between them. The CDR3 consists of 13 residues.

This chain uses TRBV28 with TRBJ1-2, with D tentatively TRBD1 (6 bases). The CDR3 is 14 amino acids. CDR1 MDHEN and CDR2 SYDVKM come from the germline V gene. Trimming took off 6 bases at V and 3 bases at J, with 14 bases between the two ends. The CDR3 region has the DNA TGTGCCAGCAGCGAAGGGGGGGTAGACTATGGCTACACCTTC. It is translated as CASSEGGVDYGYTF.

V gene TRBV2 combines with J gene TRBJ1-4; D remains ambiguous. The CDR3 extends over 15 amino acids. Trimming pared 6 bases from V and 6 bases from J, leaving 17 bases between. CDR1 SNHLY and CDR2 FYNNEI come from the germline V gene. The CDR3: CASRDGGSVDEKLFF. The CDR3, as DNA: TGTGCCAGCAGGGACGGAGGATCGGTCGATGAAAAACTGTTTTTT.

This chain connects TRBV5-1 to TRBJ2-7; 10 bases fit TRBD2. This CDR3 comprises 16 residues. CDR1 is SGHRS, CDR2 YFSETQ, per germline. V shed 6 bases and J 6 bases; nucleotides not matched to a gene: 15. CDR3 coding DNA: TGCGCCAGCAACCCCGGGGCTAGCGGGAGTCTCGCCGAGCAGTACTTC. Residues: CASNPGASGSLAEQYF.